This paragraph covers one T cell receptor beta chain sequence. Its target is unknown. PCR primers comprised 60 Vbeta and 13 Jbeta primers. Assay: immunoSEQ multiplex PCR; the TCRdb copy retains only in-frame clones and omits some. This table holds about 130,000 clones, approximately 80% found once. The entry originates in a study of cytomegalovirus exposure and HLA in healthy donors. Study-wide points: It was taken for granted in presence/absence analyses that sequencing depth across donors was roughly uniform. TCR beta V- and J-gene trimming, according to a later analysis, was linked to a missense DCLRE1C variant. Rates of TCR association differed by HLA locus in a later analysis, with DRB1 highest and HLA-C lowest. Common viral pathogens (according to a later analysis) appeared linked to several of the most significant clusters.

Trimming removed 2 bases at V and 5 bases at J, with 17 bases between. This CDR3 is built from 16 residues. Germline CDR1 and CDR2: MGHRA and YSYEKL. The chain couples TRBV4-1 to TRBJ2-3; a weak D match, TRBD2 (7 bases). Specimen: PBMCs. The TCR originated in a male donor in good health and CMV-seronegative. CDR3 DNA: TGCGCCAGCAGCCAAACCGACGGGGGGCTAAAAGATACGCAGTATTTT. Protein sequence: CASSQTDGGLKDTQYF.